Below, one T cell receptor beta chain is given with its context. Its matching antigen is unknown. The authors prepared the TCRbeta library with unique molecular identifiers. TCRdb called the PCR reads again in MiXCR, with one record for every CDR3 protein. This table holds around 960,000 distinct CDR3 sequences, roughly 29% found once. The data belong to a study of T-cell reconstitution after alpha-beta-depleted transplantation in children. The CDR3 loop spans 12 amino acids. Per germline, CDR1 SNHLY and CDR2 FYNNEI. The V gene lost 6 bases and the J gene lost 3 bases, with 9 bases spanning the gap. Regarding the study as a whole: Several hundred expanded graft clones reportedly gave rise to the alpha-beta T cells present about two months after transplant. Surviving recipient cells, namely T cells and thymic progenitors, were the source of high day-60 TCRbeta diversity in some patients. From newly produced T cells came most of the T-cell counts and diversity one year after transplant.

This receptor was obtained from a boy less than two years old who had a stem cell transplant for SCID, so the T cells may come from the graft donor. The material was PBMCs, mostly from graft donor cells, obtained 360 days after TCRalphabeta/CD19-depleted stem cell transplant. The chain links TRBV2 to TRBJ2-7; D is possibly TRBD2 (6 bases). The CDR3 sequence: CASRGLGYEQYF. Written as DNA, the CDR3 is TGTGCCAGCAGGGGACTGGGCTACGAGCAGTACTTC.